The T cell receptor (beta chain) under discussion was sequenced for a study of T-cell memory formation after mild COVID-19. Overall study: TCR clusters mostly belonged to single donors.

Notes on the study in general: Unconfirmed was the SARS-CoV-2 specificity of second-wave clones that peaked on day 37. Shrinking CD4+ clones were chiefly CM and EM; CD8+ ones were chiefly EMRA.

In TCRdb, the 5' RACE reads were re-called with MiXCR into one record per CDR3 protein. The table records fewer than 110,000 distinct CDR3 sequences, about 15% of them present only once. A few counts support this clonotype. What it recognizes is unknown. The TCR was taken from a young man who had mild COVID-19 (a few samples of this study predate the infection). Cell type and time point are not known. The sequencing input was PBMCs or a T cell subset sorted from them (not recorded which).

The CDR3 nucleotides read TGTGCCAGCAGCTTATTAGGGACAGGCAGCTTTAATGAAAAACTGTTTTTT. It translates to CASSLLGTGSFNEKLFF. The chain uses TRBV7-2 and TRBJ1-4; 8 nucleotides align to TRBD1. This CDR3 spans 17 amino acids. In germline, CDR1 is SGHTA, CDR2 FQGNSA. V trimming: 2 bases; J trimming: 4 bases; junction bases outside the gene matches: 9.